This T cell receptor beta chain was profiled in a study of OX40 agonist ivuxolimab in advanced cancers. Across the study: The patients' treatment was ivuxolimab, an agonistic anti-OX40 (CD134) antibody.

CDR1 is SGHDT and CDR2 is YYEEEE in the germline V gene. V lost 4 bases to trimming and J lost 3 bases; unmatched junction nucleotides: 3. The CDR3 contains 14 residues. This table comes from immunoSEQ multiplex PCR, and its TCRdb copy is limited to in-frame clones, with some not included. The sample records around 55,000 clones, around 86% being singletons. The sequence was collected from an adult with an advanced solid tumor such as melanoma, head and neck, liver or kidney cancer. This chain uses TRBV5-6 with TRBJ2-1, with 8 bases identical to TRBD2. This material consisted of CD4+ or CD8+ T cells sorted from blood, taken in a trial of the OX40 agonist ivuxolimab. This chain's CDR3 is CASSPGGSYNEQFF. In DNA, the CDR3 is TGTGCCAGCAGCCCGGGGGGGAGCTACAATGAGCAGTTCTTC.